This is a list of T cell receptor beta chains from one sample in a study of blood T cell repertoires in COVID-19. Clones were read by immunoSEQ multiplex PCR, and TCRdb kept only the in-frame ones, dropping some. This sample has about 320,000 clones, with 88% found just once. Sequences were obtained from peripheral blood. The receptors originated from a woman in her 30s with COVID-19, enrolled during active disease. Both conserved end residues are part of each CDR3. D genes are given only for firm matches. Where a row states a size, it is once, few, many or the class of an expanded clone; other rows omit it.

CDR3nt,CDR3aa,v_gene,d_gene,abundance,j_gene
TGTGCCAGCAGTTCCGAGGCACCGGAGACGGAAAAACTGTTTTTT,CASSSEAPETEKLFF,TRBV28,NA,NA,TRBJ1-4
TGTGCCATCAGTGAGGGTTCCGGGACAGGGGACTACGAGCAGTACTTC,CAISEGSGTGDYEQYF,TRBV10-3,TRBD1,NA,TRBJ2-7
TGCGTTAACACTGAAGCTTTCTTT,CVNTEAFF,TRBV28,NA,NA,TRBJ1-1
TGTGCCAGCAGCTTAGGCGGGGGGTACGGCGGTGGCTACACCTTC,CASSLGGGYGGGYTF,TRBV11-2,NA,NA,TRBJ1-2
TGTGCCAGCAGAAAGCAACCGGGACAGTTTGTTTCTTTCTTT,CASRKQPGQFVSFF,TRBV6-5,TRBD1,NA,TRBJ1-1
TGTGCCAGCAGCCAAGCTGAGGAAATATATTTT,CASSQAEEIYF,TRBV3-1/TRBV3-2,NA,few,TRBJ1-3
TGTGCCAGCAGCTACTCGCCGTGGGACAGGGAGAACACTGAAGCTTTCTTT,CASSYSPWDRENTEAFF,TRBV6-2/TRBV6-3,TRBD1,NA,TRBJ1-1
TGCAGTGCTAGTTCGGGCGGGGGGGCCAATGAGCAGTTCTTC,CSASSGGGANEQFF,TRBV20-1,TRBD2,NA,TRBJ2-1
TGCGCCAGCAGCTTGATTGGGGGGAAGCGACACTCAACTAATGAAAAACTGTTTTTT,CASSLIGGKRHSTNEKLFF,TRBV5-1,NA,NA,TRBJ1-4
TGTGCCAGCAGCGCCCGGCCGAGGGGGGGGACTGAAGCTTTCTTT,CASSARPRGGTEAFF,TRBV9,NA,NA,TRBJ1-1
TGTGCCACCAGCAGGCGCCTTGATCAGCCCCAGCATTTT,CATSRRLDQPQHF,TRBV15,NA,NA,TRBJ1-5
TGCGCCAGCAGCTCCGGGACAGGGTACACAGATACGCAGTATTTT,CASSSGTGYTDTQYF,TRBV5-1,TRBD1,NA,TRBJ2-3
TGTGCCAGTAGTATTGCAGGGGCCCGTGGGAATCAGCCCCAGCATTTT,CASSIAGARGNQPQHF,TRBV19,NA,NA,TRBJ1-5
TGTGCCAGCAGACCCGAAGGACAGGGGATTTTGGGCTATGGCTACACCTTC,CASRPEGQGILGYGYTF,TRBV28,TRBD1,NA,TRBJ1-2
TGTGCCAGCAGCCCGGACCTCCGGGGACAGTGGGGCAATCAGCCCCAGCATTTT,CASSPDLRGQWGNQPQHF,TRBV11-3,TRBD1,NA,TRBJ1-5
TGTGCCAGCAGTGACGACAGGGATTCGGTTCAGCCCCAGCATTTT,CASSDDRDSVQPQHF,TRBV2,TRBD1,NA,TRBJ1-5
TGTGCCAACGACGGGGAGGGTACAAATTCACCCCTCCACTTT,CANDGEGTNSPLHF,TRBV2,NA,NA,TRBJ1-6
TGTGCCAGTACCTGGACTAGCGGAACCTACAATGAGCAGTTCTTC,CASTWTSGTYNEQFF,TRBV19,TRBD2,NA,TRBJ2-1
TGTGCCAGCAGTGATAATTTTAGCGGCACTTACGAGCAGTACTTC,CASSDNFSGTYEQYF,TRBV2,NA,NA,TRBJ2-7
TGTGCCAGTAGATTTGGGACAGCCAACTATGGCTACACCTTC,CASRFGTANYGYTF,TRBV19,TRBD1,NA,TRBJ1-2
TGTGCCAGCAGTGAGGGCAGGGGTTCCACTGAAGCTTTCTTT,CASSEGRGSTEAFF,TRBV2,NA,NA,TRBJ1-1
TGCGCCAGCAGCCCCTCCGGGACAGGGAGTATAACTAATGAAAAACTGTTTTTT,CASSPSGTGSITNEKLFF,TRBV5-1,TRBD1,NA,TRBJ1-4
TGTGCCAGCAGCCCCTCTTGGCACTCTGGAAACACCATATATTTT,CASSPSWHSGNTIYF,TRBV7-2,NA,NA,TRBJ1-3
TGTGCCAGTAGTATCGGACACCTATATAGCAATCAGCCCCAGCATTTT,CASSIGHLYSNQPQHF,TRBV19,NA,NA,TRBJ1-5
TGTGCCACCAGTGAACTTGACAGGGATGGCTACACCTTC,CATSELDRDGYTF,TRBV24-1,TRBD1,NA,TRBJ1-2
TGTGCCAGCAGCTTGGGTCTAGCGGGGGCCTATTCATCCTACGAGCAGTACTTC,CASSLGLAGAYSSYEQYF,TRBV5-5,TRBD2,NA,TRBJ2-7
TGTGCCAGACCGGGATCGGTATTCTATGGCTACACCTTC,CARPGSVFYGYTF,TRBV6-4,NA,NA,TRBJ1-2
TGTGCCAGCAGCGCTCGGACAGGGGACTCACCCCTCCACTTT,CASSARTGDSPLHF,TRBV9,TRBD1,NA,TRBJ1-6
TGTGCCAGCTCACCCCTTCCGGAGCTCTCTGGAAACACCATATATTTT,CASSPLPELSGNTIYF,TRBV18,NA,NA,TRBJ1-3